These 21 T cell receptor beta chains were sequenced from one sample in a study of T cells in Graves' hyperthyroidism and ophthalmopathy. Template material for amplifying TCR beta CDR3 regions consisted of RNA transcripts. HTBI primers drove first-round RT-PCR of the TCR CDR3. TCRdb used MiXCR to reprocess the multiplex PCR reads, holding one entry per CDR3 protein. The table includes 750,000 to 950,000 distinct CDR3 sequences, roughly 40% detected once. What was sequenced was blood. The source is a man aged 18 to 30 with Graves' hyperthyroidism.

V gene TRBV4-1 combines with J gene TRBJ2-5; D might be TRBD2 (6 bases). Between the trimmed V and J ends, which lost 1 base and 13 bases, there was a span of 10 bases. CDR1 is MGHRA and CDR2 is YSYEKL in the germline V gene. The CDR3 spans 11 residues. CDR3 bases: TGCGCCAGCAGCCAAGGACTAGAGCGGTACTTC. This codes for CASSQGLERYF.

This clonotype has ten or more counts. The CDR3 protein is CSVVQNQETQYF. DNA of the CDR3: TGCAGCGTTGTACAGAACCAAGAGACCCAGTACTTC. The V call is TRBV29-1, the J call TRBJ2-5; D is ambiguous. The ends were cut back, 4 bases at V and 0 bases at J, with 6 bases in the middle. The CDR3 has 12 amino acids. Looked up from germline, CDR1 is SQVTM and CDR2 is ANQGSEA.

As regards this clonotype: A much larger clone differs by one base, so this may be a read error. This chain links TRBV20-1 with TRBJ2-5; TRBD2 is a possible D gene (5 bases). V dropped 3 bases and J dropped 5 bases, with 16 bases sitting between them. The germline gives CDR1 DFQATT, CDR2 SNEGSKA (reference sequence). This CDR3 has 14 residues. The CDR3 is CSARVSSPFETQYF. The CDR3 nucleotides read TGCAGTGCTAGGGTGTCTAGCCCTTTCGAGACCCAGTACTTC.

This clonotype has more than one count but fewer than ten. The chain recombines TRBV5-6 with TRBJ2-7; tentatively, D is TRBD1 (6 bases). Trimming removed 1 base at V and 4 bases at J, with 15 bases between. In germline, CDR1 is SGHDT, CDR2 YYEEEE. This CDR3 spans 15 amino acids. Here the CDR3 reads CASSLFGTRTYEQYF. The CDR3 DNA follows: TGTGCCAGCAGCTTGTTTGGGACAAGGACGTACGAGCAGTACTTC.

In this sample, this clonotype turned up a few times. The genes are TRBV7-8 and TRBJ1-2; D is possibly TRBD1 (5 bases). Trimming took off 5 bases at V and 6 bases at J, with 13 bases between the two ends. Germline V lookup: CDR1 SGHVS, CDR2 FQNEAQ. CDR3 length equals 13 residues. The CDR3 reads CASSQDLGDGYTF. CDR3 DNA: TGTGCCAGCAGCCAAGACCTAGGGGATGGCTACACCTTC.

In its sample, this clonotype was seen a few times. The rearrangement joins TRBV20-1 to TRBJ2-7, with D maybe TRBD2 (6 bases). There are 11 residues in the CDR3. Germline V gives CDR1 DFQATT, CDR2 SNEGSKA (reference sequence). V was shortened by 5 bases and J by 9 bases, with 14 bases between the two germline ends. The CDR3 DNA sequence: TGCAGTGCTGCGGGGCGGGACGGGCAGTACTTC. The encoded protein is CSAAGRDGQYF.

A note on this clonotype: Germline is not matched at one junction end, which may reflect a read error. V is TRBV7-2 and J is TRBJ2-2; tentatively, D is TRBD2 (5 bases). The V gene's germline CDR1 is SGHTA and CDR2 FQGNSA. The CDR3 runs to 21 residues. In nucleotides, the CDR3 is TGCGCCAGCAGCCCCTACCATGGGTTAGCGATAATGGGCCTTACTACCGGGGAGCTGTTTTTT. It encodes CASSPYHGLAIMGLTTGELFF. The variable domain in full, completed from reference TRBV7-2 and TRBJ2-2, reads GAGVSQSPSNKVTEKGKDVELRCDPISGHTALYWYRQSLGQGLEFLIYFQGNSAPDKSGLPSDRFSAERTGGSVSTLTIQRTQQEDSAVYLCASSPYHGLAIMGLTTGELFFGEGSRLTVL.

Of note for this clonotype: The conserved final phenylalanine or tryptophan is absent from the CDR3, which likely points to a read error. The CDR3 DNA reads TGTGCCAGCAGCTTACAGGCGGGAGGGGTCACCGGGGAGCTGTTTTCT. This translates into CASSLQAGGVTGELFS. V usage is TRBV9 and J usage is TRBJ2-2, with 9 bases identical to TRBD2. J lost 4 bases, V lost 4 bases, and 8 bases had no gene match. CDR3 length: 16 amino acids. Germline-derived CDR1 and CDR2 are SGDLS and YYNGEE.

Turning to this clonotype: An end of the junction does not agree with germline; a read error may underlie this. The chain joins TRBV7-3 to TRBJ1-1, with D unclear. The CDR3 length is 14 residues. Per germline, CDR1 SGHTA and CDR2 FQGTGA. The CDR3 coding sequence is TGTGCCAGCATCTTAGAACAGATGAACACTGAAGCTTTCTTT. Translated: CASILEQMNTEAFF.

The chain couples TRBV6-5 to TRBJ2-5; TRBD1 aligns across 8 bases. The germline V gene encodes CDR1 MNHEY and CDR2 SVGAGI. V lost 6 bases, J lost 5 bases, and 5 bases stayed unmatched. The CDR3 spans 13 residues. The CDR3 loop reads CASRSTGEETQYF. In DNA, the CDR3 is TGTGCCAGCAGATCGACAGGGGAGGAGACCCAGTACTTC.

This clonotype appeared a single time. A junction boundary mismatches the germline segment, possibly from a read error. The chain joins TRBV20-1 to TRBJ2-5; D might be TRBD1 (6 bases). The CDR3 is 14 residues long. Germline CDR1 reads DFQATT; CDR2 reads SNEGSKA (reference sequence). CDR3 amino acids: CSAPLTGFQEAQYF. The CDR3 DNA reads TGCAGTGCCCCTCTCACAGGGTTCCAAGAGGCCCAGTACTTC.

The J gene is TRBJ2-7, the V gene TRBV29-1; D is unresolved. V was pared by 4 bases and J by 4 bases, with 11 bases between. CDR1 and CDR2 from the germline V gene are SQVTM and ANQGSEA. The CDR3 loop spans 12 amino acids. DNA for the CDR3: TGCAGCGTTGGAGGATGGGGATACGAGCAGTACTTC. Protein sequence: CSVGGWGYEQYF.

This clonotype came up many times. One end of the junction fails to match germline, which may point to a read error. This chain's CDR3 is CASSAGQGSYEQYF. DNA for the CDR3: TGTGCTAGCAGCGCCGGACAGGGATCGTACGAGCAGTACTTC. The chain is built from TRBV7-6 and TRBJ2-7; 8 bases line up with TRBD1. This CDR3 has 14 amino acids. Germline V gene data show CDR1 as SGHVS and CDR2 as FNYEAQ. The full variable domain, its missing parts supplied by reference TRBV7-6 and TRBJ2-7, is GAGVSQSPRYKVTKRGQDVALRCDPISGHVSLYWYRQALGQGPEFLTYFNYEAQQDKSGLPNDRFSAERPEGSISTLTIQRTEQRDSAMYRCASSAGQGSYEQYFGPGTRLTVT.

This clonotype is a singleton in its sample. Since a much larger clone is just one base distant, this may be a read error. The final CDR3 position lacks the conserved phenylalanine or tryptophan, pointing to a likely read error. The CDR3 spells CATSGSMNTEAFL. The CDR3, as DNA: TGTGCCACCAGCGGAAGTATGAACACTGAAGCTTTCTTA. The J gene is TRBJ1-1, the V gene TRBV15; no firm D call. Trimming shortened V by 5 bases and J by 0 bases, and 7 bases separated the two germline ends. Germline CDR1 is LNHNV and CDR2 is YYDKDF (reference sequence). The CDR3 contains 13 residues.

The genes are TRBV7-9 and TRBJ1-2, with D perhaps TRBD1 (5 bases). The V gene's germline CDR1 is SEHNR and CDR2 FQNEAQ (reference sequence). V gave up 2 bases and J gave up 4 bases, with 14 bases separating them. The CDR3 spans 15 residues. The CDR3 region is CASSLPGGSVYGYTF. CDR3 DNA sequence: TGTGCCAGCAGCTTACCTGGGGGATCAGTCTATGGCTACACCTTC.

Details on this clonotype: Just one base apart from a much larger clone, this may be a read error. The gene calls are TRBV2 and TRBJ1-2; 11 positions agree with TRBD1. V trimming: 7 bases; J trimming: 8 bases; junction bases outside the gene matches: 9. Germline V gene lookup returns CDR1 SNHLY and CDR2 FYNNEI. This CDR3 has 14 amino acids. The CDR3 loop is CASNEQGTGGGYTF. The CDR3 bases are TGTGCCAGCAACGAACAAGGGACAGGGGGAGGCTACACCTTC.

The chain employs TRBV5-1 and TRBJ1-1; D is possibly TRBD1 (5 bases). The V gene's germline CDR1 is SGHRS and CDR2 YFSETQ. Trimming pared 2 bases from V and 5 bases from J, leaving 10 bases between. The CDR3 sequence is 13 residues long. The CDR3 region is CASSFLGVTEAFF. DNA for the CDR3: TGCGCCAGCAGCTTTTTGGGGGTTACTGAAGCTTTCTTT. Looking up the rest from reference TRBV5-1 and TRBJ1-1 gives the full variable domain: KAGVTQTPRYLIKTRGQQVTLSCSPISGHRSVSWYQQTPGQGLQFLFEYFSETQRNKGNFPGRFSGRQFSNSRSEMNVSTLELGDSALYLCASSFLGVTEAFFGQGTRLTVV.

This clonotype turned up a few times. The V call is TRBV12-3 or TRBV12-4, the J call TRBJ1-2, with a weak D call TRBD1 (5 bases). Trimming removed 1 base from V and 7 bases from J, with 10 bases in between. This CDR3 region has 13 residues. The CDR3 nucleotides read TGTGCCAGCAGTTTAGGGGGCACTGGTGGCTACACCTTC. It yields the protein CASSLGGTGGYTF.

The table lists this clonotype with a few counts. The J gene is TRBJ1-1, the V gene TRBV6-5; D gene uncertain. The CDR3 has 13 amino acids. The germline gives CDR1 MNHEY, CDR2 SVGAGI. V was clipped by 2 bases and J by 4 bases, with 8 bases between them. The CDR3: CASSYDGLTEAFF. The CDR3 DNA reads as TGTGCCAGCAGTTACGATGGACTCACTGAAGCTTTCTTT.

This clonotype was observed many times. The chain uses TRBV29-1 and TRBJ1-1; perhaps TRBD1 as D (5 bases). Germline values: CDR1 SQVTM, CDR2 ANQGSEA. The CDR3 is made up of 14 amino acids. V was shortened by 0 bases and J by 11 bases, with 19 bases between the two germline ends. For the CDR3, the DNA is TGCAGCGTTGAAGATCGGCCCGGGACCGCCCCGGCTTTCTTT. Amino acid sequence: CSVEDRPGTAPAFF.

The chain uses TRBV7-8 and TRBJ2-7, with 8 nucleotides matching TRBD1. The CDR3 sequence is 16 residues long. Per the germline V gene, CDR1 is SGHVS and CDR2 is FQNEAQ. The V segment lost 5 bases and the J segment 3 bases; nucleotides outside the gene matches: 12. The CDR3 sequence is CASSLGTGSSNYEQYF. The DNA for the CDR3 is TGTGCCAGCAGCCTCGGGACAGGTTCTTCGAACTACGAGCAGTACTTC.